This T cell receptor (beta chain) stems from a study of cytomegalovirus exposure and HLA in healthy donors. Study conclusions and caveats: Overall, approximately 180 TCR beta chains were annotated as cytomegalovirus-associated.

This CDR3 spans 13 amino acids. Trimming pared 0 bases from V and 5 bases from J, leaving 8 bases between. The V gene's germline CDR1 is SGHDT and CDR2 YYEEEE. 13 Jbeta primers and 60 Vbeta primers were used for the PCR. TCRdb keeps only in-frame clones here, not all; method: immunoSEQ multiplex PCR. In the table there are around 110,000 clones, more than 65% of which are singletons. This clone was recorded once. Its matching antigen is unknown. Material: PBMCs. This chain connects TRBV5-6 to TRBJ1-1; no definite D call. The origin of this receptor is a woman between 45 and 65 years old in good health and CMV-seropositive. CDR3 in amino acids: CASSLVGRTEAFF. The CDR3 bases are TGTGCCAGCAGCTTGGTGGGGAGGACTGAAGCTTTCTTT.